Presented here are 25 T cell receptor beta chains from one specimen sequenced in a study of response to subunit inactivated influenza vaccine. TCRdb re-derived calls from the RT-PCR reads in MiXCR, one entry per CDR3 protein. This sample has more than 450,000 distinct CDR3 sequences, with 11% found just once. The sample was also reused in another study, on T cells expressing NK-cell markers. That report notes: 5'RACE template switching with UMIs produced the TCR beta cDNA.

Sample: PBMCs from blood, taken on the day of vaccination. Source of these receptors: a man between 50 and 59 years old who received an inactivated influenza vaccine.

A few counts support this clonotype. The rearrangement joins TRBV7-9 to TRBJ1-4, with D tentatively TRBD1 (5 bases). The germline V gene has CDR1 SEHNR and CDR2 FQNEAQ (reference sequence). The CDR3 is 15 residues long. Trimming took 4 bases from V and 7 from J, leaving 16 bases between them. CDR3 sequence (DNA): TGTGCCAGCAGCTCGGACGGGGGGATTCGTGAAAAACTGTTTTTT. Protein product: CASSSDGGIREKLFF.

This clonotype appeared many times. V usage is TRBV12-3 or TRBV12-4 and J usage is TRBJ1-5; 9 bases match TRBD1. The CDR3 contains 14 residues. J was trimmed by 6 bases and V by 7 bases; bases with no gene match: 7. CDR3 DNA: TGTGCCAGCATGATACAGGGGGCCGGTCAGCCCCAGCATTTT. Protein: CASMIQGAGQPQHF.

This clonotype was seen a handful of times. This chain uses TRBV5-1 with TRBJ1-1; no clear D. The CDR3 sequence is 13 residues long. Germline V gene lookup returns CDR1 SGHRS and CDR2 YFSETQ. Trimming took 4 bases from V and 2 from J, leaving 9 bases between them. CDR3 residues: CASSIPPNTEAFF. The CDR3 region has the DNA TGCGCCAGCAGCATCCCACCAAACACTGAAGCTTTCTTT.

As regards this clonotype: No conserved phenylalanine or tryptophan is present at the end of the CDR3, so a read error is the likely explanation. V and J are TRBV6-1 and TRBJ1-2; the match to TRBD1 covers 9 bases. Germline V gives CDR1 MNHNS, CDR2 SASEGT. J gave up 3 bases and V 6 bases, and 11 bases lay outside the gene matches. This CDR3 comprises 16 residues. In nucleotides, the CDR3 is TGTGCCAGCAGACAATCCGGGACAGGGTCCTACTATGGCTACACCTCC. As protein: CASRQSGTGSYYGYTS.

This clonotype was picked up a small number of times. This rearrangement joins TRBV10-3 to TRBJ1-5; a weak D match, TRBD1 (5 bases). Deletions cut 10 bases from V and 0 bases from J, with 13 bases between. This CDR3 region has 14 residues. CDR1 is ENHRY, CDR2 SYGVKD, per germline. The CDR3 DNA follows: TGTGCCACAGCGGGGGTTAATAGCAATCAGCCCCAGCATTTT. Translating it yields CATAGVNSNQPQHF.

This clonotype was seen more than once but under ten times. The rearrangement uses TRBV12-3 or TRBV12-4 and TRBJ2-3, with 7 positions matching TRBD2. The V gene end was trimmed by 0 bases and the J gene end by 1 base; junction bases not matched to a gene: 4. CDR3 length equals 16 residues. Written as DNA, the CDR3 is TGTGCCAGCAGTTTAGCGGGGCTAGCGGGCACAGATACGCAGTATTTT. As protein: CASSLAGLAGTDTQYF.

The chain couples TRBV29-1 to TRBJ2-7; D is ambiguous. The V gene's germline CDR1 is SQVTM and CDR2 ANQGSEA. The CDR3 totals 13 residues. V dropped 1 base and J dropped 5 bases, with 12 bases sitting between them. The CDR3 bases are TGCAGCGTTGAAGGCAGGATGAGAGACGAGCAGTACTTC. Residues: CSVEGRMRDEQYF.

Many counts were recorded for this clonotype. The chain employs TRBV10-3 and TRBJ1-3; D is undetermined. The CDR3 consists of 14 residues. CDR1 is ENHRY and CDR2 is SYGVKD in the germline V gene. The germline V and J ends were trimmed by 6 bases and 0 bases, with 9 bases remaining between them. Here the CDR3 DNA reads TGTGCCATCAGCCTTACGTACTCTGGAAACACCATATATTTT. Protein: CAISLTYSGNTIYF.

The V call is TRBV29-1, the J call TRBJ2-5; perhaps D is TRBD1 or TRBD2 (5 bases each). The CDR3 consists of 12 residues. V lost 7 bases and J 8 bases, leaving 17 bases between the germline ends. Germline V gene sequence: CDR1 SQVTM, CDR2 ANQGSEA. CDR3 DNA sequence: TGCAGCGCCCTACAGACCGGGACCACCCAGTACTTC. It encodes CSALQTGTTQYF.

The rearrangement uses TRBV10-3 and TRBJ1-2, with TRBD1 identical over 7 bases. The CDR3 sequence is 13 residues long. Germline V gives CDR1 ENHRY, CDR2 SYGVKD. V shed 5 bases, J shed 3 bases, and the junction held 3 bases outside the gene matches. The CDR3 DNA is TGTGCCATCAGTCTCGGACAGGACTATGGCTACACCTTC. This encodes CAISLGQDYGYTF.

The gene calls are TRBV12-3 or TRBV12-4 and TRBJ2-4; possibly TRBD1 or TRBD2 for D (5 bases each). V was shortened by 2 bases and J by 0 bases, with 8 bases between the two germline ends. CDR3 length: 15 residues. CDR3 sequence reads: CASSLQGVAKNIQYF. The CDR3 DNA reads TGTGCCAGCAGTTTACAGGGAGTAGCCAAAAACATTCAGTACTTC.

This clonotype was detected many times. The CDR3 sequence is CASSLEVPNEQFF. CDR3 sequence (DNA): TGTGCCAGCAGCTTAGAGGTCCCGAATGAGCAGTTCTTC. The chain carries TRBV7-9 and TRBJ2-1; D gene ambiguous. The CDR3 spans 13 residues. CDR1 and CDR2 from the germline V gene are SEHNR and FQNEAQ (reference sequence). Trimming pared 1 base from V and 7 bases from J, leaving 8 bases between.

This clonotype has only a few counts. The rearrangement uses TRBV9 and TRBJ2-1; 15 bases line up with TRBD2. The germline CDR1 and CDR2 sequences are SGDLS and YYNGEE. There are 18 residues in the CDR3. V shed 0 bases, J shed 10 bases, and the junction held 11 bases outside the gene matches. The CDR3 sequence: CASSVGTSGRAGREEQFF. CDR3 nucleotides: TGTGCCAGCAGCGTAGGGACTAGCGGGAGGGCCGGGAGAGAGGAGCAGTTCTTC.

This sequence joins TRBV6-2 or TRBV6-3 and TRBJ2-3, with D possibly being TRBD2 (6 bases). Germline loops: CDR1 MNHEY, CDR2 SVGEGT. There are 17 residues in the CDR3. The V and J ends lost 7 bases and 2 bases respectively, with 22 bases between them. CDR3 sequence reads: CASIKGFIRDSTDTQYF. The CDR3 bases are TGTGCCAGCATCAAGGGGTTCATCAGGGACTCCACAGATACGCAGTATTTT.

The chain combines TRBV7-9 with TRBJ2-7, with D possibly TRBD1 on 5 matching bases. The CDR3 is 15 amino acids. Trimming removed 4 bases at V and 3 bases at J, with 16 bases between. CDR1 is SEHNR and CDR2 is FQNEAQ in the germline V gene (reference sequence). The chain's CDR3 is CASSSPTAGHYEQYF. In DNA form, the CDR3 reads TGTGCCAGCAGCTCGCCGACGGCAGGACACTACGAGCAGTACTTC.

This chain uses TRBV20-1 with TRBJ2-5; no clear D. Deletions cut 3 bases from V and 4 bases from J, with 3 bases between. Germline V gene data show CDR1 as DFQATT and CDR2 as SNEGSKA (reference sequence). The CDR3 runs to 10 residues. The DNA of the CDR3 is TGCAGTGCTAGCGCAGAGACCCAGTACTTC. Translating it yields CSASAETQYF.

This clonotype has more than one count but fewer than ten. The V and J genes are TRBV19 and TRBJ2-5, with unresolved D. Germline V gene data show CDR1 as LNHDA and CDR2 as SQIVND (reference sequence). V lost 7 bases, J lost 1 base, and 7 bases lay in between. The CDR3 loop spans 12 amino acids. CDR3 loop: CASKAPQETQYF. In nucleotides, the CDR3 is TGTGCCAGTAAAGCCCCCCAAGAGACCCAGTACTTC.

This clonotype was observed a few times. This chain connects TRBV15 to TRBJ2-2; 8 nucleotides agree with TRBD2. This CDR3 is built from 19 residues. CDR1 is LNHNV, CDR2 YYDKDF, per germline (reference sequence). The junction had 10 bases not matched to a gene; V was cut back by 1 base and J by 0 bases. The CDR3 DNA reads as TGTGCCACCAGCAGAGGCGGGAGGACAGCCGTAACGAACACCGGGGAGCTGTTTTTT. Translation gives CATSRGGRTAVTNTGELFF.

A word on this clonotype: One end of the junction fails to match germline, which may point to a read error. The chain is built from TRBV5-1 and TRBJ2-2; D gene unclear. CDR1 and CDR2 from the germline V gene are SGHRS and YFSETQ. This CDR3 comprises 16 residues. The CDR3 sequence is CATSPLTSTETGELFF. As DNA, the CDR3 is TGCGCCACCAGCCCCCTGACCTCAACGGAAACCGGGGAGCTGTTTTTT.

The chain links TRBV6-2 or TRBV6-3 to TRBJ2-2; possible D gene TRBD1, 6 bases. Trimming pared 2 bases from V and 5 bases from J, leaving 9 bases between. The CDR3 runs to 14 residues. Germline lookup yields CDR1 MNHEY and CDR2 SVGEGT. CDR3 nucleotides: TGTGCCAGCAGTTACGACAGGCCTACCGGGGAGCTGTTTTTT. Translating it yields CASSYDRPTGELFF.

There are a few counts of this clonotype. The rearrangement joins TRBV7-9 to TRBJ2-7; D gene uncertain. This CDR3 is built from 14 residues. Germline CDR1 reads SEHNR; CDR2 reads FQNEAQ (reference sequence). The V and J ends lost 4 bases and 2 bases respectively, with 12 bases between them. CDR3 sequence (DNA): TGTGCCAGCAGCTGGGCAGGCCCCACCTACGAGCAGTACTTC. It is translated as CASSWAGPTYEQYF.

J is TRBJ2-1 and V is TRBV10-3; D is possibly TRBD2 (6 bases). Per germline, CDR1 ENHRY and CDR2 SYGVKD. The CDR3 spans 14 residues. Trimming removed 6 bases from V and 9 bases from J, with 18 bases in between. The DNA for the CDR3 is TGTGCCATCAGCGGGACTCTCCCTTCGGGTGAGCAGTTCTTC. Protein product: CAISGTLPSGEQFF.

This clonotype showed up just a few times. The chain recombines TRBV20-1 with TRBJ2-3; D not certain. The CDR3 contains 12 residues. Trimming cost V 3 bases and J 4 bases, with 8 bases left between them. CDR1 DFQATT and CDR2 SNEGSKA come from the germline V gene (reference sequence). This chain's CDR3 is CSASKTSDTQYF. CDR3 coding DNA: TGCAGTGCTAGTAAGACCTCAGATACGCAGTATTTT.

There are a few counts of this clonotype. The chain combines TRBV2 with TRBJ2-6; 12 bases match TRBD1. V lost 6 bases to trimming and J lost 2 bases; unmatched junction nucleotides: 2. CDR1 is SNHLY and CDR2 is FYNNEI in the germline V gene. CDR3 length: 16 residues. The CDR3, as DNA: TGTGCCAGCAGGGGGACAGGGGGCGCTGGGGCCAACGTCCTGACTTTC. Translation: CASRGTGGAGANVLTF.

This chain links TRBV12-3 or TRBV12-4 with TRBJ1-5; D ambiguous. The CDR3 extends over 15 amino acids. Trimming removed 1 base from V and 3 bases from J, with 10 bases in between. The DNA for the CDR3 is TGTGCCAGCAGTTTAGGGTCTTCTACCAATCAGCCCCAGCATTTT. Amino acid sequence: CASSLGSSTNQPQHF.